This T cell receptor beta chain was identified during a study of human T cells and chemical hapten exposure. Each CDR3 protein is one row after TCRdb ran MiXCR on the RACE reads. The table includes about 80,000 distinct CDR3 sequences, 10% detected once. Germline values: CDR1 SEHNR, CDR2 FQNEAQ (reference sequence). CDR3 length equals 13 residues. The V gene lost 1 base and the J gene lost 4 bases, with 6 bases spanning the gap. This clonotype appeared a few times. The time point here: patch test 1, 2 weeks after DPC sensitization. Sample treatment: therapeutic diphenylcyclopropenone sensitization with weekly scalp DPC. The drawing of blood occurred before each patch test was applied.

This receptor was identified in a woman in her fifties or sixties with alopecia areata. Some clones in this sample may be carry-over from other donors' samples. Sequenced here: whole blood, sampled in connection with sensitization to the hapten diphenylcyclopropenone (DPC). The chain employs TRBV7-9 and TRBJ2-3; D is unresolved. The CDR3 nucleotides are TGTGCCAGCAGCTTAGGGCGCTCAGATACGCAGTATTTT. Protein: CASSLGRSDTQYF. The full variable domain, completed using reference TRBV7-9 and TRBJ2-3, is DTGVSQNPRHKITKRGQNVTFRCDPISEHNRLYWYRQTLGQGPEFLTYFQNEAQLEKSRLLSDRFSAERPKGSFSTLEIQRTEQGDSAMYLCASSLGRSDTQYFGPGTRLTVL.